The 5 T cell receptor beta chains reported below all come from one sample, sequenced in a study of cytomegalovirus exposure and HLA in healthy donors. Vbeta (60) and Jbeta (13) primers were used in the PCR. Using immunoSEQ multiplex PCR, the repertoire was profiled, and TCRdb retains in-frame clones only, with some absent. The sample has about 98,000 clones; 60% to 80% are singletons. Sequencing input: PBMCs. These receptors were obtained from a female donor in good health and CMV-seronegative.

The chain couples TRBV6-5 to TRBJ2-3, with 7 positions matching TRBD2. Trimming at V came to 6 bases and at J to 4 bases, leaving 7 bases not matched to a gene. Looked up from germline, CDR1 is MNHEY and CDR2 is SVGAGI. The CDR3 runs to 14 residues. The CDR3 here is CASSSGGAPDTQYF. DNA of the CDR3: TGTGCCAGCAGCTCGGGAGGAGCTCCAGATACGCAGTATTTT.

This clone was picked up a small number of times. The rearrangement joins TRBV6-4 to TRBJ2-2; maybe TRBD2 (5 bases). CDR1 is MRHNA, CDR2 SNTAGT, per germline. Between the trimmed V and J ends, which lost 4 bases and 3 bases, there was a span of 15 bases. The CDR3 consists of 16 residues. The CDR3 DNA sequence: TGTGCCAGCAGTGTAGGAGACGGGGTCCACACCGGGGAGCTGTTTTTT. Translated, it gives CASSVGDGVHTGELFF.

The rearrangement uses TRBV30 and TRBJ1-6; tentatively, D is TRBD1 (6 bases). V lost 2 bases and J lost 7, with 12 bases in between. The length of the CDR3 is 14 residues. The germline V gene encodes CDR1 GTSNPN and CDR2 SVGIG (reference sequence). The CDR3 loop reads CAWSNREWNSPLHF. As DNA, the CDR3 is TGTGCCTGGAGTAACAGGGAGTGGAATTCACCCCTCCACTTT.

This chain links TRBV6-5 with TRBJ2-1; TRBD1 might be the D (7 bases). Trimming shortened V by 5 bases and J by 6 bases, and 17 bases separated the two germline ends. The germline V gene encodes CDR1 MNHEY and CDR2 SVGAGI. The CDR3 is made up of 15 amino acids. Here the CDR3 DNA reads TGTGCCAGCAGTCACGGGCTGGAGGGGGCCAATGAGCAGTTCTTC. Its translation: CASSHGLEGANEQFF.

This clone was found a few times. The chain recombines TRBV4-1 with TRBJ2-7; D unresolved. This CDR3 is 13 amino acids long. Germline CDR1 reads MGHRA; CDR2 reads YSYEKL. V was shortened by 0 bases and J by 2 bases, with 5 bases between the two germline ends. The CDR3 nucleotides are TGCGCCAGCAGCCAAGATCGGGCCTACGAGCAGTACTTC. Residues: CASSQDRAYEQYF.